This T cell receptor (beta chain) was retrieved from a study of patients and donors after allogeneic stem cell transplantation. Each CDR3 protein is one row after TCRdb ran MiXCR on the RT-PCR reads. The repertoire includes about a million distinct CDR3 sequences, under 20% of them detected once, and roughly 6% sits in the top ten. V lost 1 base and J lost 9, with 14 bases in between. This CDR3 is 14 amino acids long. Germline lookup yields CDR1 SGHTA and CDR2 FQGNSA. Sequenced: blood, either unsorted or a sorted T cell fraction (not recorded which). The J gene is TRBJ2-3, the V gene TRBV7-2; D might be TRBD2 (7 bases). The sequence came from a human donor who was either an allogeneic HSCT recipient or a stem cell or donor lymphocyte infusion donor (not recorded which). It is not recorded whose cells these are; they may come from a transplant donor. Here the CDR3 reads CASSLDGGALTQYF. As DNA, the CDR3 is TGTGCCAGCAGCTTAGATGGGGGGGCCCTGACGCAGTATTTT.